Listed below are T cell receptor beta chains from one sample, sequenced in a study of vaccination and CD4 T cells after COVID-19. TCRdb passed the PCR reads through MiXCR, listing each CDR3 protein once. The table records roughly 16,000 distinct CDR3 sequences, 50% to 55% of them present only once. Their cognate antigens are unknown. The specimen was CD4+ T cells from blood, cultured in vitro. The receptors were gathered from a human donor who had recovered from COVID-19. CDR3s include the opening cysteine and the closing phenylalanine or tryptophan. D genes are given only for firm matches. A row's size may be missing; if present it is once, few, many or a size class.

>-|-|TRBJ1-1|TRBV6-1
TGTGCCAGCATCGCTCGCGGGCGGGGGGACGGAGCTTTCTTT
CASIARGRGDGAFF
>-|-|TRBJ1-4|TRBV7-2
TGTGCCAGCAGCCCAACAGCGCCAACTAATGAAAAACTGTTTTTT
CASSPTAPTNEKLFF
>-|-|TRBJ1-5|TRBV12-3/TRBV12-4
TGTGCCAGCAATATTGGGGGAAGCAATCAGCCCCAGCATTTT
CASNIGGSNQPQHF
>TRBD1|-|TRBJ1-2|TRBV6-1
TGTGCCAGCAGCGGACAGGGAATAAGTGGCTACACCTTC
CASSGQGISGYTF
>TRBD1|few|TRBJ2-1|TRBV24-1
TGTGCCACCAGTGTCGCCACAGGGGGCGCTGGGGATGAGCAGTTCTTC
CATSVATGGAGDEQFF
>TRBD1|-|TRBJ1-6|TRBV6-5
TGTGCCAGCAGTTACAGGGGGCAGTCCTATAATTCACCCCTCCACTTT
CASSYRGQSYNSPLHF
>-|-|TRBJ1-2|TRBV7-9
TGTGCCAGCAGCCCCTCCCTGGCGGGGGGCGGCGGCTACACCTTC
CASSPSLAGGGGYTF
>-|few|TRBJ2-1|TRBV24-1
TGTGCCACCTCATCGGTTGGCAATGAGCAGTTCTTC
CATSSVGNEQFF
>-|few|TRBJ1-6|TRBV6-2/TRBV6-3
TGTGCCAGCAAAAGGACCGGGCTGAGCTCCTATAATTCACCCCTCCACTTT
CASKRTGLSSYNSPLHF
>-|-|TRBJ2-3|TRBV6-2/TRBV6-3
TGTGCCAGCAGTGAGGGCACAGATACGCAGTATTTT
CASSEGTDTQYF
>-|-|TRBJ1-5|TRBV6-2/TRBV6-3
TGTGCCAGCAGTTATCTCCCTAGCAATCAGCCCCAGCATTTT
CASSYLPSNQPQHF
>-|-|TRBJ1-5|TRBV20-1
TGCAGTGCTAGGTCCTCAGGGGCGATTCAGCCCCAGCATTTT
CSARSSGAIQPQHF
>-|-|TRBJ1-1|TRBV20-1
TGCAGTGCTAGTCGGGGCACTGAAGCTTTCTTT
CSASRGTEAFF
>-|-|TRBJ2-4|TRBV27
TGTGCCAGTTCTCTGGGGGGAGTAGCCAAAAACATTCAGTACTTC
CASSLGGVAKNIQYF
>TRBD2|few|TRBJ2-1|TRBV7-3
TGTGCCAGCAGCTTAAGGACGGGGGGGCTGGGCGATGAGCAGTTCTTC
CASSLRTGGLGDEQFF
>TRBD1|-|TRBJ1-6|TRBV5-1
TGCGCCAGCAGCTTCGGACAGGGCTCACCCCTCCACTTT
CASSFGQGSPLHF
>-|-|TRBJ2-2|TRBV20-1
TGCAGTGCTAGAGGGGGGAGGACGAACACCGGGGAGCTGTTTTTT
CSARGGRTNTGELFF
>-|-|TRBJ2-2|TRBV10-3
TGTGCCATCAGTGAGGGAGCTAGAAACACCGGGGAGCTGTTTTTT
CAISEGARNTGELFF
>TRBD2|-|TRBJ2-1|TRBV20-1
TGCGGTTTTAGCGGGGGGGATGCCTACAATGAGCAGTTCTTC
CGFSGGDAYNEQFF
>-|-|TRBJ1-1|TRBV6-1
TGTGCCAGCACCCTCGTCTCGAACACTGAAGCTTTCTTT
CASTLVSNTEAFF
>-|-|TRBJ2-3|TRBV7-2
TGTGCCAGCAGCTTAGTTTTTACTAGCACAGATACGCAGTATTTT
CASSLVFTSTDTQYF
>TRBD1|few|TRBJ1-2|TRBV19
TGTGCCAGTAGTATAATTGACAGGGGACGGGGCTACACCTTC
CASSIIDRGRGYTF
>TRBD1|-|TRBJ1-6|TRBV5-1
TGCGCCAGCAGTTATGCAGGGGGTTATAATTCACCCCTCCACTTT
CASSYAGGYNSPLHF
>-|once|TRBJ2-3|TRBV6-2/TRBV6-3
TGTGCCAGCAGTTGGGGGGTTTACACAGATACGCAGTATTTT
CASSWGVYTDTQYF
>TRBD2|-|TRBJ2-3|TRBV5-1
TGCGCCAGCAGCTTGCCTAGCGGTAGCACAGATACGCAGTATTTT
CASSLPSGSTDTQYF
>-|-|TRBJ2-7|TRBV7-9
TGTGCCAGCAGTCGGACTAACGACTACGAGCAGTACTTC
CASSRTNDYEQYF
>-|-|TRBJ1-1|TRBV7-2
TGTGCCAGCAGCCCGCACGGCGGGTCGAATGAAGCTTTCTTT
CASSPHGGSNEAFF
>-|-|TRBJ2-1|TRBV27
TGTGCCAGCAGGGTCACCTCAGCAGGCTCCTACAATGAGCAGTTCTTC
CASRVTSAGSYNEQFF
>-|-|TRBJ1-2|TRBV7-8
TGTGCCGGCAGCCCTCAACGCGGAAGCAGTTATGGCTACACCTTC
CAGSPQRGSSYGYTF
>-|-|TRBJ2-1|TRBV7-2
TGTGCCAGCAGATTCAGGGTTGACCCGTACAATGAGCAGTTCTTC
CASRFRVDPYNEQFF
>-|-|TRBJ2-2|TRBV4-2
TGTGCCAGCAGCCAAGATCGACAGTACCAAACAGAGCTGTTTTTT
CASSQDRQYQTELFF
>-|-|TRBJ1-1|TRBV4-3
TGCGCCAGCAGCCAAGTCCGTCAAGGGGGTACTGAAGCTTTCTTT
CASSQVRQGGTEAFF
>-|-|TRBJ2-6|TRBV6-5
TGTGCCAGCAGTTCAGCGGCCCGGCACCCAAACTCTGGGGCCAACGTCCTGACTTTC
CASSSAARHPNSGANVLTF